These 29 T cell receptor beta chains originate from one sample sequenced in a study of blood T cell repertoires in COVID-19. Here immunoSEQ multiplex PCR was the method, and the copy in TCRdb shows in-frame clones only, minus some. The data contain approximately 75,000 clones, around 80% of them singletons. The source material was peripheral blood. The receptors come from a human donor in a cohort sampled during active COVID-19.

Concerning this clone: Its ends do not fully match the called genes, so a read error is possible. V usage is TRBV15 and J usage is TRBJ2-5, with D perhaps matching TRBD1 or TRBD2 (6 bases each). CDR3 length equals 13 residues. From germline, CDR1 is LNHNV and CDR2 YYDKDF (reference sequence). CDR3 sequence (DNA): TGTGCCGCCAGCAGAGGGGGGCGCGAGACCCAGTACTTC. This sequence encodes CAASRGGRETQYF.

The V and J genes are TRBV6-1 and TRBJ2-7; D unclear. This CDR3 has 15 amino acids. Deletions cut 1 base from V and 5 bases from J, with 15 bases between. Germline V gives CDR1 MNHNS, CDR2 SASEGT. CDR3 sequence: CASSEVAAPEDEQYF. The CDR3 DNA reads TGTGCCAGCAGTGAAGTCGCGGCTCCCGAGGACGAGCAGTACTTC.

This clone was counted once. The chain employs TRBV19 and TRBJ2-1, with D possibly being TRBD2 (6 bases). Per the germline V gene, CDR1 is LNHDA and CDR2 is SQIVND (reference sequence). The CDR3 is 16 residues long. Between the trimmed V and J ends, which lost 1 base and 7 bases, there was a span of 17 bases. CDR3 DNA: TGTGCCAGTAGTATAGGCGGAGGGCGATACAAGAATGAGCAGTTCTTC. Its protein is CASSIGGGRYKNEQFF.

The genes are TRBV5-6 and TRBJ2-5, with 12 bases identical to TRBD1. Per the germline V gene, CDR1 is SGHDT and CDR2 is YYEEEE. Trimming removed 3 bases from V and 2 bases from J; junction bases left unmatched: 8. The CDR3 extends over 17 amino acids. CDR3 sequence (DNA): TGTGCCAGCAGCTCGCGGGGGACAGGGGGCTGGCAAGAGACCCAGTACTTC. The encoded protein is CASSSRGTGGWQETQYF.

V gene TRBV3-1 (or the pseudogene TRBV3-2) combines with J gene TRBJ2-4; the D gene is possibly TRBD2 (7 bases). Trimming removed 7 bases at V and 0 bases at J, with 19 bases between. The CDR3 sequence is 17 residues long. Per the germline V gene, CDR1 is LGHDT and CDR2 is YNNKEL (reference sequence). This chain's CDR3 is CASTVSGGRGAKNIQYF. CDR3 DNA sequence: TGTGCCAGCACCGTATCCGGGGGGCGAGGAGCCAAAAACATTCAGTACTTC.

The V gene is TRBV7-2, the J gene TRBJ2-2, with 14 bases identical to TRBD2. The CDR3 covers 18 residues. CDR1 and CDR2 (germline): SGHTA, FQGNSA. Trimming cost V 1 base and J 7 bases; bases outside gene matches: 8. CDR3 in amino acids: CASSLDGLAGGYIGELFF. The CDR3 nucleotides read TGTGCCAGCAGCTTAGATGGACTAGCGGGGGGCTATATCGGGGAGCTGTTTTTT.

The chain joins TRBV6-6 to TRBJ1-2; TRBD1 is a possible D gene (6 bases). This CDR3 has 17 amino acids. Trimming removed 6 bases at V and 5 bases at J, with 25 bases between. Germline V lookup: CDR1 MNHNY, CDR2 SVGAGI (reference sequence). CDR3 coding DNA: TGTGCCAGCAGCCGAGCGCCGGGGACATCGTACAATTATGGCTACACCTTC. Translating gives CASSRAPGTSYNYGYTF.

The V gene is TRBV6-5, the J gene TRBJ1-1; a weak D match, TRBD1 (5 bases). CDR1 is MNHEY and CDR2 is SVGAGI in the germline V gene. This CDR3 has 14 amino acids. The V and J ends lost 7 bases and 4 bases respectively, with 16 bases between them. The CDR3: CASTSWQGSTEAFF. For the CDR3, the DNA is TGTGCCAGCACCTCATGGCAGGGTTCCACTGAAGCTTTCTTT.

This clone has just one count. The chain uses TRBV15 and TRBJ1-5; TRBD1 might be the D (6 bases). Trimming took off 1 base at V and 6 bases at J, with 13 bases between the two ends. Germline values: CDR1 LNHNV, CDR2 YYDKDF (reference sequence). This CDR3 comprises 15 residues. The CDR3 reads CATSRAATGLQPQHF. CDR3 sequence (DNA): TGTGCCACCAGCAGAGCTGCCACAGGGCTTCAGCCCCAGCATTTT.

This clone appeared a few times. CDR3 bases: TGTGCCAGCAGACTGGACAGTTCAGGAACTGAAGCTTTCTTT. Residues: CASRLDSSGTEAFF. The rearrangement joins TRBV6-6 to TRBJ1-1; the D gene is possibly TRBD1 (6 bases). The germline gives CDR1 MNHNY, CDR2 SVGAGI (reference sequence). CDR3 size: 14 residues. The V end was cut by 6 bases, the J end by 5 bases, with 16 bases between.

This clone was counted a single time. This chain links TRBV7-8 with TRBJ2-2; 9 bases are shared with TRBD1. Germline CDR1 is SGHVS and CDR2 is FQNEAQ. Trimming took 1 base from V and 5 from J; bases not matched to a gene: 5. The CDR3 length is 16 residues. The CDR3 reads CASSLGTGARTGELFF. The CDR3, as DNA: TGTGCCAGCAGCTTAGGGACAGGGGCCCGGACCGGGGAGCTGTTTTTT. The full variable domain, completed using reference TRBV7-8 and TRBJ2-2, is GAGVSQSPRYKVAKRGQDVALRCDPISGHVSLFWYQQALGQGPEFLTYFQNEAQLDKSGLPSDRFFAERPEGSVSTLKIQRTQQEDSAVYLCASSLGTGARTGELFFGEGSRLTVL.

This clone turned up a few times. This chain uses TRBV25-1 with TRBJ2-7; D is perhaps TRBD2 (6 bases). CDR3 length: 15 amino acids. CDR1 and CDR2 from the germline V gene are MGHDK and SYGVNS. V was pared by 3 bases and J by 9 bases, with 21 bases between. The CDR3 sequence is CASSESGLRGERQYF. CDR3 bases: TGTGCCAGCAGTGAGTCGGGACTCCGAGGAGAGAGGCAGTACTTC.

The CDR3 sequence is CASSLSGTGSYEQYF. Written as DNA, the CDR3 is TGTGCCAGCAGTCTGTCCGGGACAGGATCCTACGAGCAGTACTTC. The chain joins TRBV6-5 to TRBJ2-7; TRBD1 matches at 8 bases. The V and J ends lost 5 bases and 1 base, in that order; junction bases with no gene match: 7. Germline assignment: CDR1 MNHEY and CDR2 SVGAGI. This CDR3 comprises 15 residues.

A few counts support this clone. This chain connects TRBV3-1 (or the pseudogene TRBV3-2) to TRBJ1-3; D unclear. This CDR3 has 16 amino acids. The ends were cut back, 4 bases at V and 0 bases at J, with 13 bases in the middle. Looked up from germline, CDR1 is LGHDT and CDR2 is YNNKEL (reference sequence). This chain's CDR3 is CASSPTTRVSGNTIYF. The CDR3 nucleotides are TGTGCCAGCAGCCCTACTACGCGCGTCTCTGGAAACACCATATATTTT.

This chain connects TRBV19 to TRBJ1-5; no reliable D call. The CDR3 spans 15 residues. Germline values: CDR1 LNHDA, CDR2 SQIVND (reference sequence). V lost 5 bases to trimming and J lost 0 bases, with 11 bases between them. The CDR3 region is CASSPRHRSNQPQHF. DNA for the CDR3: TGTGCCAGTAGTCCAAGACATCGTAGCAATCAGCCCCAGCATTTT.

CDR3 sequence: CASRTSLQETQYF. The CDR3 region has the DNA TGTGCCAGCAGGACTAGCCTACAAGAGACCCAGTACTTC. The chain employs TRBV12-3 or TRBV12-4 and TRBJ2-5, with TRBD2 matching over 7 bases. This CDR3 comprises 13 residues. The ends lost 6 bases at V and 2 bases at J; junction bases unmatched: 3.

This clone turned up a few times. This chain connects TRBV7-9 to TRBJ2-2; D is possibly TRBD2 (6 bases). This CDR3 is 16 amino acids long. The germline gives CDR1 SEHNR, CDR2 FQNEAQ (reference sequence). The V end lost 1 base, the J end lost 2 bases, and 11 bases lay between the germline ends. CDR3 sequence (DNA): TGTGCCAGCAGCTTAGGAGAGGGAGGAAACACCGGGGAGCTGTTTTTT. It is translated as CASSLGEGGNTGELFF.

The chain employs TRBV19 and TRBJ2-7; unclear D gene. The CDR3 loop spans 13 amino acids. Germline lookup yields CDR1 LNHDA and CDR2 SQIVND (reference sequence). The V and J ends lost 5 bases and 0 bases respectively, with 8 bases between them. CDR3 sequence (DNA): TGTGCCAGTAGTTATGAGCCCTCCTACGAGCAGTACTTC. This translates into CASSYEPSYEQYF.

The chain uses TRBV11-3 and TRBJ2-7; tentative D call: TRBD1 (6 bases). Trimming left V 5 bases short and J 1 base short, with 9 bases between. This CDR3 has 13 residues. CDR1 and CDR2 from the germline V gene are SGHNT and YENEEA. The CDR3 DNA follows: TGTGCCAGCAGCAACAGGGCTTCCTACGAGCAGTACTTC. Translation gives CASSNRASYEQYF.

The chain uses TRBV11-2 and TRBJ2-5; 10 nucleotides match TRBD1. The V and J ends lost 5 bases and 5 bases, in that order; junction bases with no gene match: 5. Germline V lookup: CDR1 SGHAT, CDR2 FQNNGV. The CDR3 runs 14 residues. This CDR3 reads CASSPGQGSETQYF. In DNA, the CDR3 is TGTGCCAGCAGCCCGGGACAGGGGAGTGAGACCCAGTACTTC.

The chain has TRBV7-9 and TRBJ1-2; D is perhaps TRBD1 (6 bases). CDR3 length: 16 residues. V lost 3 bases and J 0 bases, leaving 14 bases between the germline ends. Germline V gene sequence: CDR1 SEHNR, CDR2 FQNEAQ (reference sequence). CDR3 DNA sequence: TGTGCCAGCAGCTTGACATGGGACACCGCTAACTATGGCTACACCTTC. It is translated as CASSLTWDTANYGYTF.

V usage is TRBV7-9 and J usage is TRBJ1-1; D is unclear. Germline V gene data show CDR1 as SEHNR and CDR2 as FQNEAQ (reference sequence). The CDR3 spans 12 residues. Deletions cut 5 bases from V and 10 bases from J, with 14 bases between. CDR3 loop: CASSQTDFIAFF. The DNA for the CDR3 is TGTGCCAGCAGCCAAACAGATTTTATAGCTTTCTTT.

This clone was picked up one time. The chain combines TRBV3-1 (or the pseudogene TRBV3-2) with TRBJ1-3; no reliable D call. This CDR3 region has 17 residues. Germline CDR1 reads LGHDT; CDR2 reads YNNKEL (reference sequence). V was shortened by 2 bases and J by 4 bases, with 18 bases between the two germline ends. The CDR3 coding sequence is TGTGCCAGCAGCCAATCACAGACGGGATTGAGGGGAAACACCATATATTTT. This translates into CASSQSQTGLRGNTIYF.

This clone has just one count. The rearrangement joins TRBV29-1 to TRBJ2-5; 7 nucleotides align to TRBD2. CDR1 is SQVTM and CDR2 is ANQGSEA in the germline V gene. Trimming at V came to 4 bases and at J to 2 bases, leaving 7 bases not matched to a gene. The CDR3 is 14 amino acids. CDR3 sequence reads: CSVVPPGGQETQYF. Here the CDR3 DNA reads TGCAGCGTTGTCCCCCCCGGGGGGCAAGAGACCCAGTACTTC.

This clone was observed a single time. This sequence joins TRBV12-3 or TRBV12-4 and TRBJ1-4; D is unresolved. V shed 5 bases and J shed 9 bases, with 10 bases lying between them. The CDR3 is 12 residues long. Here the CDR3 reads CASSNGIQKLFF. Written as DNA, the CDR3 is TGTGCCAGCAGTAACGGGATTCAAAAACTGTTTTTT.

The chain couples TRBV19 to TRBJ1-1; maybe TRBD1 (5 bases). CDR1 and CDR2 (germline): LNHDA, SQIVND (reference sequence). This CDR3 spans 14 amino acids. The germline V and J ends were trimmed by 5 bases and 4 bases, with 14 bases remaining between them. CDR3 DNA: TGTGCCAGTAGTCCCTCGGGGGATACCACTGAAGCTTTCTTT. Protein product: CASSPSGDTTEAFF.

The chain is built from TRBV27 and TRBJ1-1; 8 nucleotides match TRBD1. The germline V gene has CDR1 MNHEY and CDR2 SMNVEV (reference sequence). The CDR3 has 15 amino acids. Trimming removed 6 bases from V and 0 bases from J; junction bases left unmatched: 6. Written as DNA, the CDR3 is TGTGCCAGCAGCCGACAGGGGTCTATGAACACTGAAGCTTTCTTT. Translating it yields CASSRQGSMNTEAFF.

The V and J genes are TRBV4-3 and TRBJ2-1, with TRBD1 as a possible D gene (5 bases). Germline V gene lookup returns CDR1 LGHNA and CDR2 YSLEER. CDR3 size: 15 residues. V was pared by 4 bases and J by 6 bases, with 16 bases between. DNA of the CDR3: TGCGCCAGCAGCCCTGAAGTGCAGGGTGGCAATGAGCAGTTCTTC. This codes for CASSPEVQGGNEQFF.

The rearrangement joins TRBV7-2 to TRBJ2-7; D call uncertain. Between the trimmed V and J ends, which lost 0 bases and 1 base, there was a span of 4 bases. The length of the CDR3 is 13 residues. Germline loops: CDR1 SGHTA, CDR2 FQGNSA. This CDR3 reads CASSLAQSYEQYF. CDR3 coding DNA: TGTGCCAGCAGCTTAGCGCAGTCCTACGAGCAGTACTTC. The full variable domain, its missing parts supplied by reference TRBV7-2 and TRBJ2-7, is GAGVSQSPSNKVTEKGKDVELRCDPISGHTALYWYRQSLGQGLEFLIYFQGNSAPDKSGLPSDRFSAERTGGSVSTLTIQRTQQEDSAVYLCASSLAQSYEQYFGPGTRLTVT.